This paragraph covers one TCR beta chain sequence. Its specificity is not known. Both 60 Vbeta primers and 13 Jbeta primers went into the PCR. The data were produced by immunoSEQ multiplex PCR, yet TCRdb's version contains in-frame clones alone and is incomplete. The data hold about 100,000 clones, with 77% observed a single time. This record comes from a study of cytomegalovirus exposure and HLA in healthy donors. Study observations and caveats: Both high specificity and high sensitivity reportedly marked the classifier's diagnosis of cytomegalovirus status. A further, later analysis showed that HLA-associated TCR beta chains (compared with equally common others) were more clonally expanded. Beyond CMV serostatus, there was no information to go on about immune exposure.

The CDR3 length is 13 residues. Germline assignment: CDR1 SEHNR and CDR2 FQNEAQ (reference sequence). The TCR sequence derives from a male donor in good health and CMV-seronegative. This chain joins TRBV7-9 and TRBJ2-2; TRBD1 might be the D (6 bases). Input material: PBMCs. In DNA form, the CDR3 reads TGTGCGCAAGGACAGTCAAACACCGGGGAGCTGTTTTTT. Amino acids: CAQGQSNTGELFF.